What follows are 32 T cell receptor beta chains derived from one specimen sequenced in a study of blood T cell repertoires in COVID-19. The table came from immunoSEQ multiplex PCR; TCRdb's copy has only in-frame clones and leaves some out. The sample records around 16,000 clones, around four fifths being singletons. The source material was peripheral blood. Receptors originate from a man at least 80 years old with active or convalescent COVID-19.

This clone was picked up one time. V usage is TRBV28 and J usage is TRBJ2-7, with 9 positions matching TRBD1. Germline values: CDR1 MDHEN, CDR2 SYDVKM. The CDR3 consists of 15 residues. J was trimmed by 7 bases and V by 1 base; bases with no gene match: 8. The CDR3 sequence is CASSLLVGDRVEQYF. The CDR3 DNA follows: TGTGCCAGCAGTTTATTGGTAGGGGACAGGGTTGAGCAGTACTTC.

The V call is TRBV6-1, the J call TRBJ1-2; D gene unclear. This CDR3 is built from 13 residues. Per the germline V gene, CDR1 is MNHNS and CDR2 is SASEGT. V shed 2 bases and J shed 2 bases, with 6 bases lying between them. CDR3 loop: CASSEMQNYGYTF. As DNA, the CDR3 is TGTGCCAGCAGTGAAATGCAGAACTATGGCTACACCTTC.

The chain uses TRBV4-1 and TRBJ1-5; D not certain. The V gene's germline CDR1 is MGHRA and CDR2 YSYEKL. Trimming left V 3 bases short and J 5 bases short, with 14 bases between. This CDR3 spans 15 amino acids. The chain's CDR3 is CASSHNSGADQPQHF. The CDR3 bases are TGCGCCAGCAGCCACAACTCAGGAGCGGATCAGCCCCAGCATTTT.

This chain joins TRBV5-1 and TRBJ1-1; 8 positions agree with TRBD1. The CDR3 has 15 amino acids. The trim removed 4 bases at V and 4 bases at J, leaving 9 bases unmatched. Per germline, CDR1 SGHRS and CDR2 YFSETQ. As DNA, the CDR3 is TGCGCCAGCAGCCCCGACAGGGGCAGGGTCACTGAAGCTTTCTTT. It encodes CASSPDRGRVTEAFF.

V and J are TRBV19 and TRBJ1-2; D uncertain. Germline lookup yields CDR1 LNHDA and CDR2 SQIVND (reference sequence). V lost 9 bases and J lost 8, with 22 bases in between. CDR3 length equals 14 residues. The CDR3 loop is CASEYTGIARGYTF. As DNA, the CDR3 is TGTGCCAGCGAATATACGGGAATCGCCCGGGGCTACACCTTC.

The chain links TRBV29-1 to TRBJ2-5; 7 nucleotides match TRBD2. This CDR3 has 13 residues. Germline CDR1 and CDR2: SQVTM and ANQGSEA. J lost 5 bases, V lost 7 bases, and 10 bases had no gene match. Here the CDR3 reads CSASSGRGETQYF. Written as DNA, the CDR3 is TGCAGCGCTTCTAGCGGTCGGGGGGAGACCCAGTACTTC.

The chain carries TRBV24-1 and TRBJ2-3; 11 nucleotides line up with TRBD2. The ends lost 3 bases at V and 4 bases at J; junction bases unmatched: 5. This CDR3 is 16 amino acids long. Germline V gives CDR1 KGHDR, CDR2 SFDVKD. In DNA form, the CDR3 reads TGTGCCACCAGTGATCCTAGACTAGCGGGGCCAGATACGCAGTATTTT. It encodes CATSDPRLAGPDTQYF.

The CDR3 DNA reads as TGTGCCAGCAGCGCCTGGACAGCGGAGACCCAGTACTTC. It translates to CASSAWTAETQYF. The rearrangement uses TRBV7-2 and TRBJ2-5; weak D call: TRBD1 (6 bases). Trimming pared 5 bases from V and 5 bases from J, leaving 12 bases between. The germline gives CDR1 SGHTA, CDR2 FQGNSA. This CDR3 spans 13 amino acids.

The rearrangement uses TRBV24-1 and TRBJ1-4, with D perhaps TRBD1 (6 bases). Looked up from germline, CDR1 is KGHDR and CDR2 is SFDVKD. The CDR3 is 14 residues long. With 2 bases removed from V and 8 bases from J, the gap between germline ends came to 11 bases. CDR3 in DNA: TGTGCCACCAGTGATTCCACAGGGCCCGAAAAACTGTTTTTT. It yields the protein CATSDSTGPEKLFF.

The gene calls are TRBV4-2 and TRBJ2-7; TRBD1 aligns across 8 bases. After removal of 8 bases from V and 6 bases from J, the junction contained 15 bases not matched to a gene. Germline V lookup: CDR1 LGHNA, CDR2 YNFKEQ. There are 15 residues in the CDR3. CDR3 nucleotides: TGTGCCAGCCAACCCGGACAGGGAACATCCAGCGAGCAGTACTTC. It translates to CASQPGQGTSSEQYF.

The chain combines TRBV7-2 with TRBJ2-6; D is unclear. The CDR3 loop spans 15 amino acids. Germline CDR1 is SGHTA and CDR2 is FQGNSA. V was shortened by 7 bases and J by 2 bases, with 12 bases between the two germline ends. CDR3 sequence (DNA): TGTGCCAGCACCCCTGACAATCCTGGGGCCAACGTCCTGACTTTC. Translation: CASTPDNPGANVLTF.

The chain joins TRBV28 to TRBJ1-2; D unresolved. V was clipped by 1 base and J by 4 bases, with 7 bases between them. Germline values: CDR1 MDHEN, CDR2 SYDVKM. This CDR3 is built from 13 residues. CDR3 amino acids: CASSLSTGYGYTF. The DNA of the CDR3 is TGTGCCAGCAGTTTATCAACGGGCTATGGCTACACCTTC.

The gene calls are TRBV7-3 and TRBJ2-3; 10 bases match TRBD1. This CDR3 region has 15 residues. The germline gives CDR1 SGHTA, CDR2 FQGTGA. V was clipped by 5 bases and J by 3 bases; unmatched bases: 5. CDR3 sequence reads: CASSRDRGVTDTQYF. The CDR3, as DNA: TGTGCCAGCAGCCGGGACAGGGGTGTGACAGATACGCAGTATTTT.

This clone was observed a single time. The chain combines TRBV11-2 with TRBJ1-3; tentative D call: TRBD1 (6 bases). The CDR3 sequence is 13 residues long. Germline loops: CDR1 SGHAT, CDR2 FQNNGV. Trimming pared 4 bases from V and 6 bases from J, leaving 10 bases between. Here the CDR3 reads CASSSRDTNTIYF. For the CDR3, the DNA is TGTGCCAGCAGCTCCCGGGACACAAACACCATATATTTT.

This clone was observed once. V gene TRBV11-3 combines with J gene TRBJ2-7; D is unresolved. The CDR3 extends over 15 amino acids. Germline CDR1 and CDR2: SGHNT and YENEEA. Trimming shortened V by 5 bases and J by 3 bases, and 17 bases separated the two germline ends. As DNA, the CDR3 is TGTGCCAGCAGCAACATCAGGTTGTCCCTCTACGAGCAGTACTTC. Protein: CASSNIRLSLYEQYF.

The chain recombines TRBV5-5 with TRBJ2-2, with 10 bases lining up with TRBD1. The CDR3 covers 15 residues. V dropped 0 bases and J dropped 4; count of bases not matched to a gene: 0. Germline CDR1 SGHKS, CDR2 YYEKEE (reference sequence). The CDR3 DNA is TGTGCCAGCAGCTTGGGGACAGGGGGCACCGGGGAGCTGTTTTTT. It specifies CASSLGTGGTGELFF.

The V gene is TRBV6-5, the J gene TRBJ1-5; the D is unclear. The length of the CDR3 is 12 residues. V was clipped by 6 bases and J by 8 bases, with 11 bases between them. Germline assignment: CDR1 MNHEY and CDR2 SVGAGI. The CDR3 sequence: CASRQEGEPQHF. The CDR3 DNA reads TGTGCCAGCAGGCAAGAGGGTGAGCCCCAGCATTTT.

The chain employs TRBV15 and TRBJ1-2, with D maybe TRBD1 (5 bases). Germline V lookup: CDR1 LNHNV, CDR2 YYDKDF (reference sequence). V lost 0 bases, J lost 6 bases, and 8 bases lay in between. The CDR3 is made up of 13 amino acids. In DNA form, the CDR3 reads TGTGCCACCAGCAGAGAAACAGGCGATGGCTACACCTTC. It codes for CATSRETGDGYTF.

The chain uses TRBV7-9 and TRBJ1-2; maybe TRBD1 (5 bases). The CDR3 has 13 residues. Germline V gene lookup returns CDR1 SEHNR and CDR2 FQNEAQ (reference sequence). Trimming took off 5 bases at V and 4 bases at J, with 11 bases between the two ends. The chain's CDR3 is CASSAGPSYGYTF. The CDR3 nucleotides are TGTGCCAGCAGCGCGGGACCGAGCTATGGCTACACCTTC.

This clone was seen a few times. The genes are TRBV27 and TRBJ1-3, with a weak D call TRBD1 (5 bases). Germline-derived CDR1 and CDR2 are MNHEY and SMNVEV (reference sequence). The CDR3 extends over 16 amino acids. The V end lost 4 bases, the J end lost 2 bases, and 15 bases lay between the germline ends. CDR3 nucleotide sequence: TGTGCCAGCAGTTCCTATAGCGGGGCTACTGGAAACACCATATATTTT. Protein: CASSSYSGATGNTIYF.

V and J are TRBV7-2 and TRBJ1-2, with 8 bases that match TRBD1. V was clipped by 7 bases and J by 5 bases; unmatched bases: 6. Germline V gene data show CDR1 as SGHTA and CDR2 as FQGNSA. CDR3 size: 13 residues. DNA of the CDR3: TGTGCCAGCACCGTGGACAGGGATTATGGCTACACCTTC. It is translated as CASTVDRDYGYTF.

The V and J genes are TRBV10-3 and TRBJ1-1, with TRBD1 matching over 9 bases. This CDR3 has 14 amino acids. Germline CDR1 and CDR2: ENHRY and SYGVKD. V shed 5 bases and J 3 bases; nucleotides not matched to a gene: 4. The DNA for the CDR3 is TGTGCCATCAGTCCGGGACAGGGCCACACTGAAGCTTTCTTT. Protein: CAISPGQGHTEAFF.

The rearrangement joins TRBV6-1 to TRBJ2-7; TRBD1 matches at 9 bases. The CDR3 sequence is 13 residues long. V lost 3 bases and J lost 5; bases outside the gene matches: 2. The V gene's germline CDR1 is MNHNS and CDR2 SASEGT. The CDR3 spells CASSERTGDEQYF. In nucleotides, the CDR3 is TGTGCCAGCAGTGAGAGGACAGGGGACGAGCAGTACTTC.

The V and J genes are TRBV6-5 and TRBJ2-2; 8 bases fit TRBD1. Unmatched junction bases numbered 5, after V lost 7 bases and J lost 4 bases. The length of the CDR3 is 14 residues. CDR1 and CDR2 from the germline V gene are MNHEY and SVGAGI. The CDR3 bases are TGTGCCAGCACTCAGGGGGCCGGCACCGGGGAGCTGTTTTTT. Amino acids: CASTQGAGTGELFF.

The rearrangement joins TRBV7-2 to TRBJ2-3, with D possibly being TRBD2 (6 bases). Germline loops: CDR1 SGHTA, CDR2 FQGNSA. Trimming shortened V by 4 bases and J by 0 bases, and 11 bases separated the two germline ends. CDR3 size: 15 residues. CDR3 protein: CASSSRRGSTDTQYF. CDR3 DNA: TGTGCCAGCAGCTCCAGGCGGGGAAGCACAGATACGCAGTATTTT.

The chain joins TRBV9 to TRBJ1-5; 9 nucleotides match TRBD1. Germline CDR1 and CDR2: SGDLS and YYNGEE. This CDR3 has 15 amino acids. J was trimmed by 2 bases and V by 3 bases; bases with no gene match: 3. The chain's CDR3 is CASSATGGGNQPQHF. The CDR3 DNA reads as TGTGCCAGCAGCGCTACAGGGGGCGGCAATCAGCCCCAGCATTTT.

This rearrangement joins TRBV5-6 to TRBJ1-5, with 8 bases fitting TRBD1. Trimming removed 4 bases from V and 10 bases from J; junction bases left unmatched: 16. The CDR3 contains 16 residues. The germline gives CDR1 SGHDT, CDR2 YYEEEE. The CDR3 region has the DNA TGTGCCAGCAGCCAGTCCGGGACAGGCCACAATGATCCCCAGCATTTT. This encodes CASSQSGTGHNDPQHF.

The chain links TRBV7-9 to TRBJ1-2; weak D call: TRBD1 (5 bases). V was pared by 5 bases and J by 1 base, with 11 bases between. The CDR3 length is 14 residues. CDR1 and CDR2 from the germline V gene are SEHNR and FQNEAQ (reference sequence). CDR3: CASSTGQINYGYTF. The CDR3 region has the DNA TGTGCCAGCAGCACAGGTCAGATTAACTATGGCTACACCTTC.

This rearrangement joins TRBV7-9 to TRBJ2-3; 13 nucleotides agree with TRBD2. The trim removed 7 bases at V and 0 bases at J, leaving 16 bases unmatched. The CDR3 extends over 20 amino acids. Germline CDR1 SEHNR, CDR2 FQNEAQ (reference sequence). CDR3 loop: CASTRGGTSGASSSTDTQYF. Here the CDR3 DNA reads TGTGCCAGCACCCGGGGGGGGACTAGCGGGGCTTCATCTAGCACAGATACGCAGTATTTT.

J is TRBJ1-1 and V is TRBV9; unclear D gene. V shed 7 bases and J shed 0 bases, with 16 bases lying between them. Germline V gives CDR1 SGDLS, CDR2 YYNGEE. CDR3 length: 15 amino acids. For the CDR3, the DNA is TGTGCCAGCGGTAGTGGCCCTACTATGAACACTGAAGCTTTCTTT. This sequence encodes CASGSGPTMNTEAFF.

The V call is TRBV4-3, the J call TRBJ2-2, with D tentatively TRBD2 (5 bases). Trimming removed 0 bases at V and 8 bases at J, with 10 bases between. The CDR3 length is 14 residues. The germline gives CDR1 LGHNA, CDR2 YSLEER. In nucleotides, the CDR3 is TGCGCCAGCAGCCAAGATCCGGGGTCTGGGGAGCTGTTTTTT. Protein product: CASSQDPGSGELFF.

The genes are TRBV4-2 and TRBJ1-2; 9 nucleotides match TRBD1. V dropped 5 bases and J dropped 8; count of bases not matched to a gene: 18. This CDR3 is 17 amino acids long. Germline CDR1 is LGHNA and CDR2 is YNFKEQ. This CDR3 reads CASSSGQGLTLQEGYTF. CDR3 coding DNA: TGTGCCAGCAGCTCTGGACAGGGGCTTACACTTCAGGAGGGCTACACCTTC.